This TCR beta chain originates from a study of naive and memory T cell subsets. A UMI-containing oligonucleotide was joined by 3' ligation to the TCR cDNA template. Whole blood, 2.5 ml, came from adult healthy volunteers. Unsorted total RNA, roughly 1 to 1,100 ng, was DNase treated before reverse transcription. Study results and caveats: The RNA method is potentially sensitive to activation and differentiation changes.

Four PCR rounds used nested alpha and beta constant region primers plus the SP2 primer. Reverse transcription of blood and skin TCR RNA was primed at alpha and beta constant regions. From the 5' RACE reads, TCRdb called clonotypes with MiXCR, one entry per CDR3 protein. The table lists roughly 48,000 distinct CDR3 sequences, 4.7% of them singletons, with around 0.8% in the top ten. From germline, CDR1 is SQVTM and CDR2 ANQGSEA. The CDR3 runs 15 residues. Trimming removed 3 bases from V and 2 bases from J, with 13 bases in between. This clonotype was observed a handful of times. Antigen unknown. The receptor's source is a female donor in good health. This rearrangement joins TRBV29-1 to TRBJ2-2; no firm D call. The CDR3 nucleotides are TGCAGCGTTGAGGGCAGGAGCAGTAACACCGGGGAGCTGTTTTTT. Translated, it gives CSVEGRSSNTGELFF.